This TCR beta chain comes out of a study of blood T cell repertoires in COVID-19. Across the study: PBMCs, B-cell-depleted T cells, or T cells were the source of the cDNA or gDNA that made up the material.

This clone appeared a few times. The ends lost 5 bases at V and 4 bases at J; junction bases unmatched: 5. The germline gives CDR1 MNHEY, CDR2 SMNVEV (reference sequence). The CDR3 covers 16 residues. The table came from immunoSEQ multiplex PCR; TCRdb's copy has only in-frame clones and leaves some out. The table records 75,000 to 90,000 clones, roughly 80% of them present only once. This TCR came from a middle-aged woman with active or convalescent COVID-19. Sequencing was carried out using peripheral blood. The chain links TRBV27 to TRBJ2-2, with 12 bases lining up with TRBD2. The CDR3 region is CASSKLAGGRTGELFF. CDR3 bases: TGTGCCAGCAGTAAACTAGCGGGGGGACGCACCGGGGAGCTGTTTTTT.